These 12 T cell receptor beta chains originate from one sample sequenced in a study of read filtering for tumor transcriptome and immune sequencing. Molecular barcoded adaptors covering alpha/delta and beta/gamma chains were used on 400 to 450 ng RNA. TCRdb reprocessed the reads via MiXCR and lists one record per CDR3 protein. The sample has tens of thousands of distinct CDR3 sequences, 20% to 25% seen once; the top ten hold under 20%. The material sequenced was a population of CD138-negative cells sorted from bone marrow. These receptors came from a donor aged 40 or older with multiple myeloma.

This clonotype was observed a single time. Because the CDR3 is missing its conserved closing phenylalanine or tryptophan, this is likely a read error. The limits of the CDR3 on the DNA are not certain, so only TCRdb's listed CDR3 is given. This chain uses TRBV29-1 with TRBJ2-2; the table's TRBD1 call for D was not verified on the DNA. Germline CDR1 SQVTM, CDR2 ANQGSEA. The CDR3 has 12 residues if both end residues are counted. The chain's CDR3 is CSVEAPGGELSL.

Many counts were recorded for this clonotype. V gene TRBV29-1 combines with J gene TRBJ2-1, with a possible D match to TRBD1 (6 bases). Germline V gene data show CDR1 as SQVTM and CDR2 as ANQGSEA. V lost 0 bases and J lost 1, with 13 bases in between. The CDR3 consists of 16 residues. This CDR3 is CSVEDLYRASYNEQFF. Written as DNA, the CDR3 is TGCAGCGTTGAAGATCTTTACAGGGCGTCCTACAATGAGCAGTTCTTC.

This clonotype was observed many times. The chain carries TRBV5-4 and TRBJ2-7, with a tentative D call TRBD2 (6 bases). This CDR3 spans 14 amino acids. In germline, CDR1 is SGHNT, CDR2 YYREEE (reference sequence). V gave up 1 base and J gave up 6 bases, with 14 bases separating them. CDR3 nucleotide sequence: TGTGCCAGCAGCTTGAACGGGAGAATGAGCGAGCAGTACTTC. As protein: CASSLNGRMSEQYF.

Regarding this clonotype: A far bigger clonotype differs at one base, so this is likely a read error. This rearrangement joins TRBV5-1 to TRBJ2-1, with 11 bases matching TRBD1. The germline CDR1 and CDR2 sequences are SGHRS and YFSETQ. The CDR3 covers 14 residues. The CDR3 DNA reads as TGTGCCAGCAGCCGGACAGGGGGCCCCAATGAGCAGTCCTTC. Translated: CASSRTGGPNEQSF.

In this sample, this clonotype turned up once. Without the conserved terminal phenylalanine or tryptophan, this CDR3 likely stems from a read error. This CDR3 is CASSPRTSRGNEQFL. CDR3 DNA sequence: TGTGCCAGCAGTCCCCGGACAAGTCGCGGGAATGAGCAGTTCCTC. The genes are TRBV2 and TRBJ2-1; D possibly uses TRBD1 or TRBD2 (5 bases each). V was cut by 5 bases and J by 7 bases, with 18 bases left in between. CDR3 length equals 15 residues. Germline values: CDR1 SNHLY, CDR2 FYNNEI.

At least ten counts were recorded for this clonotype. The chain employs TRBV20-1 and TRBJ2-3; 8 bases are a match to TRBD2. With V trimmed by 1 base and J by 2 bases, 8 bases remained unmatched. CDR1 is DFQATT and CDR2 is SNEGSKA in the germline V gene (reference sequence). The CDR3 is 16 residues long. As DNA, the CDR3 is TGCAGTGCTAGAGGCGTAGTAGCGGGGCCCACAGATACGCAGTATTTT. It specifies CSARGVVAGPTDTQYF.

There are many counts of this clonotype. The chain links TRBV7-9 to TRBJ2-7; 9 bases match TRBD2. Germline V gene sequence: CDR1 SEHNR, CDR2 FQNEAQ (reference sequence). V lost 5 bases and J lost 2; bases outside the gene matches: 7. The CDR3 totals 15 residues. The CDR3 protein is CASSKEASGAYEQYF. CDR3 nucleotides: TGTGCCAGCAGCAAGGAGGCTAGCGGGGCCTACGAGCAGTACTTC. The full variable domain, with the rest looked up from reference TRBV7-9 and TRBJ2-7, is DTGVSQNPRHKITKRGQNVTFRCDPISEHNRLYWYRQTLGQGPEFLTYFQNEAQLEKSRLLSDRFSAERPKGSFSTLEIQRTEQGDSAMYLCASSKEASGAYEQYFGPGTRLTVT.

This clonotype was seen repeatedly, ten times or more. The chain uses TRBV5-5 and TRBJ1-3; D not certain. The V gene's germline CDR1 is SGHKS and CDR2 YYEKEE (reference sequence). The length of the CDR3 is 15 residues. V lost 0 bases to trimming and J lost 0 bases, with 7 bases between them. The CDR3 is CASSLGAYSGNTIYF. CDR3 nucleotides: TGTGCCAGCAGCTTGGGGGCATACTCTGGAAACACCATATATTTT. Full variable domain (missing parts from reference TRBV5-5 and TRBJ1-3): DAGVTQSPTHLIKTRGQQVTLRCSPISGHKSVSWYQQVLGQGPQFIFQYYEKEERGRGNFPDRFSARQFPNYSSELNVNALLLGDSALYLCASSLGAYSGNTIYFGEGSWLTVV.

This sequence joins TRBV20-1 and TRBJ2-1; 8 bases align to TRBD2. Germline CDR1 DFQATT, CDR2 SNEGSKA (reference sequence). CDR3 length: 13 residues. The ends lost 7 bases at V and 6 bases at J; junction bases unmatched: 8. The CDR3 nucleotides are TGCAGTGGAAGGTCGGGAGGGTCCAATGAGCAGTTCTTC. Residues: CSGRSGGSNEQFF.

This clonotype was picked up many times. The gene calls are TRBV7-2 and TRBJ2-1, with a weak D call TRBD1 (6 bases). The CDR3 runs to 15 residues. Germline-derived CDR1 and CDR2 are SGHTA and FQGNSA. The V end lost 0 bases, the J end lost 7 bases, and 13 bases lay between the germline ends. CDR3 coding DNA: TGTGCCAGCAGCTTAGCATGGGGGCTTGGGAATGAGCAGTTCTTC. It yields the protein CASSLAWGLGNEQFF.

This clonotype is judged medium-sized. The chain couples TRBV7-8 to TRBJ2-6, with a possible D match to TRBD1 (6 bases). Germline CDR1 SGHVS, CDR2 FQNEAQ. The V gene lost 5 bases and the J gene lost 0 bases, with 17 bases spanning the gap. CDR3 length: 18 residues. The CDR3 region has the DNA TGTGCCAGCAGCAAACCGACAGGACTGAGCTCTGGGGCCAACGTCCTGACTTTC. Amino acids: CASSKPTGLSSGANVLTF.

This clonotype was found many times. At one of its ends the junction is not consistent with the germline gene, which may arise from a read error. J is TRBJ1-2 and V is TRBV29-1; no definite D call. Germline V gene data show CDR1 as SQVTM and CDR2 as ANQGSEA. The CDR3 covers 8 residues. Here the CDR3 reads CSVDPGFF. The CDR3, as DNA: TGCAGCGTGGATCCGGGATTCTTC.